The sample holds a few counts of the clone carrying this T cell receptor beta chain. Study processing details: Quantification of nucleated cells was approximated via reference gene primer amplification. Sequencing used immunoSEQ multiplex PCR; TCRdb keeps in-frame clones, though not all of them. From that table come the V and J calls and clone size; the DNA was used to work out D and trimming. The sample records approximately 230,000 clones, 65% to 90% being singletons. Individuals drawn from 24 US areas were about 18 to 95 years old. These data belong to a study of blood T cell repertoires in COVID-19. Study at large: COVID-19 samples from acute and convalescent phases originated in the United States, Italy and Spain. T cells, B-cell-depleted T cells, or PBMCs provided the cDNA or gDNA that served as material.

The CDR3 runs 15 residues. Trimming removed 2 bases from V and 6 bases from J; junction bases left unmatched: 10. CDR1 SGDLS and CDR2 YYNGEE come from the germline V gene. This chain uses TRBV9 with TRBJ1-2; TRBD1 matches at 7 bases. The specimen sequenced was PBMCs or T cells enriched from blood (not recorded which). This receptor was obtained from a middle-aged man who had recovered from COVID-19. This chain's CDR3 is CASSVVAGGDDGYTF. Here the CDR3 DNA reads TGTGCCAGCAGCGTTGTTGCAGGGGGAGACGATGGCTACACCTTC. The variable domain in full, completed from reference TRBV9 and TRBJ1-2, reads DSGVTQTPKHLITATGQRVTLRCSPRSGDLSVYWYQQSLDQGLQFLIQYYNGEERAKGNILERFSAQQFPDLHSELNLSSLELGDSALYFCASSVVAGGDDGYTFGSGTRLTVV.